This TCR beta chain came from a study of identical twins. TCRdb fed the 5' RACE reads into MiXCR, producing one record per CDR3 protein. This table has 250,000 or so distinct CDR3 sequences, around 8% appearing once. V was trimmed by 6 bases and J by 0 bases, leaving 8 bases between them. This CDR3 is 13 amino acids long. In germline, CDR1 is SQVTM, CDR2 ANQGSEA. This same sample was also part of a study on yellow fever vaccine responses in identical twins.

The sample was CD8+ T cells sorted from blood. This TCR derives from a woman aged 18-35 years in good health. V usage is TRBV29-1 and J usage is TRBJ2-2; D remains unclear. CDR3 amino acids: CSVTDSNTGELFF. CDR3 sequence (DNA): TGCAGCGTCACTGACTCGAACACCGGGGAGCTGTTTTTT.